Presented here are 29 T cell receptor beta chains from one specimen sequenced in a study of human T cells and chemical hapten exposure. As for time point: patch test 1, 2 weeks after DPC sensitization. Noted treatment: therapeutic diphenylcyclopropenone sensitization with weekly scalp DPC. TCRdb recomputed calls from the RACE reads with MiXCR, one row per CDR3 protein. Among 300,000 to 450,000 distinct CDR3 sequences listed, approximately 4.4% were seen once. Specimen: whole blood, collected in connection with sensitization to the hapten diphenylcyclopropenone (DPC). All receptors come from a woman aged 45-59 years with alopecia areata. Some clones in this sample may be carry-over from other donors' samples.

This clonotype was counted a few times. This rearrangement joins TRBV20-1 to TRBJ2-1, with a weak D call TRBD2 (6 bases). Germline V gene sequence: CDR1 DFQATT, CDR2 SNEGSKA (reference sequence). V lost 5 bases and J lost 1, with 15 bases in between. The CDR3 length is 15 residues. The CDR3 protein is CSAEGRDLSYNEQFF. In DNA form, the CDR3 reads TGCAGTGCTGAAGGCCGGGACTTATCCTACAATGAGCAGTTCTTC.

This clonotype has only a few counts. The CDR3 loop reads CASSPGTSQETQYF. Here the CDR3 DNA reads TGTGCCAGCAGTCCCGGGACATCCCAAGAGACCCAGTACTTC. V gene TRBV12-3 or TRBV12-4 combines with J gene TRBJ2-5; possible D gene TRBD1, 6 bases. The CDR3 has 14 residues. V shed 5 bases and J shed 1 base, with 11 bases lying between them.

The CDR3 loop reads CSVGLAGNYEQYF. CDR3 bases: TGCAGCGTCGGACTAGCGGGAAACTACGAGCAGTACTTC. The chain employs TRBV29-1 and TRBJ2-7, with 12 positions matching TRBD2. Unmatched junction bases numbered 3, after V lost 6 bases and J lost 3 bases. This CDR3 region has 13 residues. Germline-derived CDR1 and CDR2 are SQVTM and ANQGSEA.

This clonotype was observed a few times. The chain uses TRBV6-2 or TRBV6-3 and TRBJ2-7; D is perhaps TRBD2 (6 bases). The CDR3 has 14 amino acids. The ends were cut back, 9 bases at V and 2 bases at J, with 17 bases in the middle. Germline loops: CDR1 MNHEY, CDR2 SVGEGT. The CDR3 bases are TGTGCCAGTTCGCGTAGCGGTATTCCCTACGAGCAGTACTTC. It yields the protein CASSRSGIPYEQYF.

This clonotype was seen ten or more times. The V gene is TRBV6-1, the J gene TRBJ1-6, with TRBD1 as a possible D gene (6 bases). The CDR3 is made up of 13 amino acids. Germline CDR1 reads MNHNS; CDR2 reads SASEGT. V lost 10 bases, J lost 7 bases, and 14 bases lay in between. The CDR3 DNA follows: TGTGCCACTCAGCAGGGGACGAATTCACCCCTCCACTTT. It is translated as CATQQGTNSPLHF.

There are a few counts of this clonotype. V is TRBV20-1 and J is TRBJ1-5; 8 bases fit TRBD1. From germline, CDR1 is DFQATT and CDR2 SNEGSKA (reference sequence). There are 15 residues in the CDR3. V shed 0 bases and J 5 bases; nucleotides not matched to a gene: 6. DNA for the CDR3: TGCAGTGCTAGAGAAGGGACAGGTATACATCAGCCCCAGCATTTT. It translates to CSAREGTGIHQPQHF.

This clonotype was counted at least ten times. The chain uses TRBV6-5 and TRBJ1-4; D is undetermined. CDR1 and CDR2 from the germline V gene are MNHEY and SVGAGI. The CDR3 has 14 amino acids. V was clipped by 6 bases and J by 10 bases, with 18 bases between them. CDR3 sequence: CASSSGVEQVKLFF. CDR3 DNA sequence: TGTGCCAGCAGCTCTGGGGTCGAACAAGTAAAACTGTTTTTT.

This clonotype occurred many times. The chain is built from TRBV6-2 or TRBV6-3 and TRBJ2-5, with D perhaps matching TRBD1 (6 bases). This CDR3 is built from 17 residues. Looked up from germline, CDR1 is MNHEY and CDR2 is SVGEGT. V lost 5 bases and J lost 0, with 19 bases in between. The DNA for the CDR3 is TGTGCCAGCAGTCGGGCAGGGGTGCGAAGGTACCAAGAGACCCAGTACTTC. This gives the protein CASSRAGVRRYQETQYF.

This clonotype was observed at least ten times. The chain uses TRBV7-2 and TRBJ1-4; TRBD1 aligns across 8 bases. The J segment lost 8 bases and the V segment lost 5 bases, leaving 10 bases of the junction unmatched. Germline V lookup: CDR1 SGHTA, CDR2 FQGNSA. CDR3 length: 15 residues. CDR3 region: CASSPGQGKGEKLFF. CDR3 in DNA: TGTGCCAGCAGCCCCGGACAGGGCAAGGGAGAAAAACTGTTTTTT.

This clonotype was observed a few times. The chain has TRBV6-5 and TRBJ2-1, with unresolved D. CDR3 size: 11 residues. Germline V gives CDR1 MNHEY, CDR2 SVGAGI. Trimming shortened V by 4 bases and J by 12 bases, and 10 bases separated the two germline ends. CDR3 protein: CASSSPVGQFF. The CDR3 DNA is TGTGCCAGCAGTTCCCCCGTGGGGCAGTTCTTC.

On this clonotype: Just one base apart from a much larger clone, this may be a read error. The CDR3 region has the DNA TGTGCCAGCAGTTACTCGGCGGGAGGATCCACCGGGGAGCTGTCTTTT. Its translation is CASSYSAGGSTGELSF. V is TRBV6-2 or TRBV6-3 and J is TRBJ2-2, with 8 bases aligning to TRBD2. The CDR3 is 16 amino acids. Germline CDR1 and CDR2: MNHEY and SVGEGT.

Details on this clonotype: Germline is not matched at one junction end, which may reflect a read error. This chain uses TRBV11-2 with TRBJ1-1, with D uncertain. This CDR3 contains 15 residues. CDR1 and CDR2 (germline): SGHAT, FQNNGV. The CDR3 DNA is TGTGCCAGCAGCTTAGATCCTGCAGTGAACGCTGAAGCTTTCTTT. Its protein is CASSLDPAVNAEAFF.

The V gene is TRBV9, the J gene TRBJ2-5, with D perhaps assigned TRBD1 or TRBD2 (5 bases each). The length of the CDR3 is 17 residues. V shed 0 bases and J shed 3 bases, with 18 bases lying between them. CDR1 and CDR2 from the germline V gene are SGDLS and YYNGEE. DNA for the CDR3: TGTGCCAGCAGCGTAGACCCTAGTGGGACGGCGAAAGAGACCCAGTACTTC. This translates into CASSVDPSGTAKETQYF.

This clonotype was counted a few times. DNA for the CDR3: TGCAGTGCACCGGGACTAAACTATGGCTACACCTTC. Translation gives CSAPGLNYGYTF. V gene TRBV20-1 combines with J gene TRBJ1-2; D perhaps matches TRBD1 (5 bases). V was clipped by 6 bases and J by 2 bases, with 10 bases between them. Germline assignment: CDR1 DFQATT and CDR2 SNEGSKA (reference sequence). The CDR3 has 12 amino acids.

This clonotype has at least ten counts. The J gene is TRBJ1-4, the V gene TRBV2, with D perhaps TRBD1 (5 bases). V shed 7 bases and J shed 2 bases, with 11 bases lying between them. The CDR3 spans 14 residues. Germline-derived CDR1 and CDR2 are SNHLY and FYNNEI. In DNA form, the CDR3 reads TGTGCCAGCAACAGAGGGGTGACTAATGAAAAACTGTTTTTT. Encoded protein: CASNRGVTNEKLFF.

This clonotype was counted ten times or more. This sequence joins TRBV7-9 and TRBJ2-1, with D maybe TRBD2 (5 bases). V was shortened by 4 bases and J by 2 bases, with 15 bases between the two germline ends. This CDR3 is built from 16 residues. The germline V gene has CDR1 SEHNR and CDR2 FQNEAQ (reference sequence). CDR3 loop: CASSSEAETAYNEQFF. The CDR3, as DNA: TGTGCCAGCAGCTCCGAAGCGGAAACCGCCTACAATGAGCAGTTCTTC. Drawing the rest from reference TRBV7-9 and TRBJ2-1, the complete variable domain is DTGVSQNPRHKITKRGQNVTFRCDPISEHNRLYWYRQTLGQGPEFLTYFQNEAQLEKSRLLSDRFSAERPKGSFSTLEIQRTEQGDSAMYLCASSSEAETAYNEQFFGPGTRLTVL.

This clonotype was counted ten times or more. The chain uses TRBV24-1 and TRBJ2-2, with TRBD2 matching over 11 bases. V was pared by 0 bases and J by 4 bases, with 9 bases of the junction left unmatched. The CDR3 has 19 amino acids. Looked up from germline, CDR1 is KGHDR and CDR2 is SFDVKD. The CDR3 DNA follows: TGTGCCACCAGTGATTTGCCGGACTTAGCGGGAGGGAGCACCGGGGAGCTGTTTTTT. Protein product: CATSDLPDLAGGSTGELFF.

The table lists this clonotype with a few counts. CDR3 nucleotides: TGTGCCAGCAGCACCAGACAGGGGTCAGAGACCCAGTACTTC. Translation gives CASSTRQGSETQYF. The chain has TRBV5-6 and TRBJ2-5, with 8 bases fitting TRBD1. Germline V gives CDR1 SGHDT, CDR2 YYEEEE. The V and J ends lost 4 bases and 4 bases, in that order; junction bases with no gene match: 6. The CDR3 extends over 14 amino acids.

This clonotype was observed many times. The V and J genes are TRBV20-1 and TRBJ2-5; no clear D gene. V was pared by 3 bases and J by 9 bases, with 8 bases between. CDR1 DFQATT and CDR2 SNEGSKA come from the germline V gene (reference sequence). The CDR3 sequence is 10 residues long. CDR3 DNA sequence: TGCAGTGCTAGCTCCCCGGCCCAGTACTTC. It yields the protein CSASSPAQYF.

This clonotype showed up many times. This rearrangement joins TRBV30 to TRBJ1-2; the D is unclear. This CDR3 is built from 13 residues. Trimming took off 1 base at V and 4 bases at J, with 10 bases between the two ends. Looked up from germline, CDR1 is GTSNPN and CDR2 is SVGIG (reference sequence). The CDR3 nucleotides are TGTGCCTGGAGTGCCCTCGAGGGCTATGGCTACACCTTC. It is translated as CAWSALEGYGYTF.

The chain couples TRBV24-1 to TRBJ1-6, with D possibly TRBD1 on 5 matching bases. V lost 5 bases, J lost 5 bases, and 12 bases lay in between. CDR1 and CDR2 from the germline V gene are KGHDR and SFDVKD. The CDR3 consists of 15 residues. CDR3 loop: CATSAGRENNSPLHF. The CDR3 nucleotides read TGTGCCACCAGTGCAGGGAGGGAGAATAATTCACCCCTCCACTTT.

This clonotype has more than one count but fewer than ten. The chain uses TRBV29-1 and TRBJ1-2, with TRBD1 identical over 8 bases. From germline, CDR1 is SQVTM and CDR2 ANQGSEA. This CDR3 region has 13 residues. V shed 6 bases, J shed 1 base, and the junction held 4 bases outside the gene matches. Written as DNA, the CDR3 is TGCAGCGTCAGGACAGGGATTAACTATGGCTACACCTTC. Translation: CSVRTGINYGYTF.

As to this clonotype: This sequence may be a read error, since a much larger clone differs from it by one base. The J gene is TRBJ2-3, the V gene TRBV5-6; D is undetermined. The CDR3 contains 15 residues. Germline loops: CDR1 SGHDT, CDR2 YYEEEE. The CDR3: CASSFPLGCTDTQYF. CDR3 coding DNA: TGTGCCAGCAGCTTTCCGTTGGGATGCACAGACACGCAGTATTTT.

This clonotype showed up many times. This chain connects TRBV5-1 to TRBJ2-3; 7 bases are a match to TRBD1. The CDR3 is 15 residues long. Losses at the gene ends were 2 bases for V and 1 base for J; bases not matched to a gene: 4. CDR1 is SGHRS and CDR2 is YFSETQ in the germline V gene. CDR3 nucleotides: TGCGCCAGCAGCTTACAGGGGCCCGGCACAGATACGCAGTATTTT. Translation: CASSLQGPGTDTQYF. Looking up the rest from reference TRBV5-1 and TRBJ2-3 gives the full variable domain: KAGVTQTPRYLIKTRGQQVTLSCSPISGHRSVSWYQQTPGQGLQFLFEYFSETQRNKGNFPGRFSGRQFSNSRSEMNVSTLELGDSALYLCASSLQGPGTDTQYFGPGTRLTVL.

The chain has TRBV15 and TRBJ1-3; no definite D call. CDR1 is LNHNV and CDR2 is YYDKDF in the germline V gene (reference sequence). The V gene lost 8 bases and the J gene lost 2 bases, with 10 bases spanning the gap. The CDR3 extends over 13 amino acids. The CDR3 DNA is TGTGCCACCTCCTTGACTCCTGGAAACACCATATATTTT. This translates into CATSLTPGNTIYF. The whole variable domain, remainder taken from reference TRBV15 and TRBJ1-3, is DAMVIQNPRYQVTQFGKPVTLSCSQTLNHNVMYWYQQKSSQAPKLLFHYYDKDFNNEADTPDNFQSRRPNTSFCFLDIRSPGLGDTAMYLCATSLTPGNTIYFGEGSWLTVV.

Ten or more counts support this clonotype. V usage is TRBV29-1 and J usage is TRBJ2-5; D ambiguous. The CDR3 length is 12 residues. CDR1 and CDR2 from the germline V gene are SQVTM and ANQGSEA. The V end was cut by 5 bases, the J end by 10 bases, with 17 bases between. The CDR3 protein is CSVHSERRDQYF. The CDR3 DNA reads as TGCAGCGTTCATTCCGAGAGAAGGGACCAGTACTTC.

This clonotype has ten or more counts. The CDR3 here is CASSPRLAGGSGELFF. The DNA of the CDR3 is TGTGCCAGCAGCCCCCGGCTAGCGGGAGGTTCCGGGGAGCTGTTTTTT. This chain connects TRBV7-2 to TRBJ2-2; TRBD2 agrees at 11 bases. Unmatched junction bases numbered 8, after V lost 5 bases and J lost 6 bases. The CDR3 consists of 16 residues. CDR1 is SGHTA and CDR2 is FQGNSA in the germline V gene.

There are a few counts of this clonotype. CDR3 sequence: CASSLWTEPQHF. The CDR3, as DNA: TGTGCCAGCAGTTTATGGACAGAGCCCCAGCATTTT. The J gene is TRBJ1-5, the V gene TRBV12-3 or TRBV12-4; D perhaps matches TRBD1 (6 bases). The ends were cut back, 2 bases at V and 8 bases at J, with 7 bases in the middle. The CDR3 runs 12 residues.

This clonotype appeared many times. The chain employs TRBV6-5 and TRBJ2-1; TRBD1 is a possible D gene (6 bases). V was pared by 2 bases and J by 2 bases, with 10 bases between. Germline assignment: CDR1 MNHEY and CDR2 SVGAGI. The CDR3 runs 15 residues. In DNA, the CDR3 is TGTGCCAGCAGTTACAAGGGGGACCCCTACAATGAGCAGTTCTTC. Translated, it gives CASSYKGDPYNEQFF.